The entry below describes one TCR beta chain. The V end lost 5 bases, the J end lost 5 bases, and 15 bases lay between the germline ends. Germline CDR1 and CDR2: MDHEN and SYDVKM. This CDR3 has 14 residues. This record comes from a study of blood T cells in healthy people across ages. A J-beta primer mix and a sample-barcoded 5' primer were used in a second PCR of roughly 7 to 12 cycles. Using its own MiXCR run on the 5' RACE reads, TCRdb lists one record per CDR3 protein. This sample has about 1 million distinct CDR3 sequences, with approximately 26% found just once. These data also formed part of another study, on T cells of mothers and their children. From that paper: Mothers yielded over 8 million CDR3 reads, children 3 million to 3.5 million each.

Sequenced input: blood. The clonotype was recovered from a girl aged 2 to 9 in good health. J is TRBJ2-5 and V is TRBV28; a possible D gene is TRBD1 (9 bases). The DNA for the CDR3 is TGTGCCAGCAGTCCGGGGGGGACAGGGGAGACCCAGTACTTC. It codes for CASSPGGTGETQYF.